This TCR beta chain emerged from a study of OX40 agonist ivuxolimab in advanced cancers. Looking at the study overall: Hepatocellular carcinoma, melanoma, renal cell or head and neck cancer affected the dose-escalation patients. The study, taken as a whole, reports: Expanded clones belonging to CD8+ T cells outnumbered, on average, those of CD4+. CD4+ and CD8+ T cells in blood underwent clonal expansion by week 6 at 0.1 to 3.0 mg/kg.

CDR3 size: 14 residues. Trimming stripped 3 bases from V and 7 bases from J, with 16 bases between. Looked up from germline, CDR1 is PRHDT and CDR2 is FYEKMQ (reference sequence). Clones were sequenced by immunoSEQ multiplex PCR, and TCRdb holds only the in-frame ones, with some missing. The table shows about 80,000 clones, with more than 75% occurring only once. In this sample, this clone turned up once. Its specificity is not known. Sequencing used CD4+ or CD8+ T cells sorted from blood, obtained in a trial of the OX40 agonist ivuxolimab. V and J are TRBV13 and TRBJ2-7, with a possible D match to TRBD2 (7 bases). The receptor comes from an adult with an advanced solid tumor such as melanoma, head and neck, liver or kidney cancer. The CDR3 nucleotides read TGTGCCAGCAGCTTTCGGGCTAGGGGGGGGGAGCAGTACTTC. Amino acids: CASSFRARGGEQYF.